This TCR beta chain was obtained from a study of blood T cell repertoires in COVID-19. The wider study: COVID-19 samples, acute and convalescent, were from the United States, Italy and Spain.

Cohorts were assigned according to the clinical history that participants reported. Clones were sequenced by immunoSEQ multiplex PCR, and TCRdb holds only the in-frame ones, with some missing. The sample records some 190,000 clones, 70% to 90% being singletons. The TCR originated in a woman aged 40-49 years in a cohort exposed to, infected with or recovered from COVID-19 (not recorded which). Sequencing input: PBMCs or T cells enriched from blood (not recorded which).

CDR3 in DNA: TGTGCCACCAGTGATTTCGGACAGGATAAGTCGGGTCAGCCCCAGCATTTT. Translated, it gives CATSDFGQDKSGQPQHF. The genes are TRBV24-1 and TRBJ1-5, with TRBD1 matching over 7 bases. The CDR3 has 17 residues. V was clipped by 1 base and J by 6 bases; unmatched bases: 11. Looked up from germline, CDR1 is KGHDR and CDR2 is SFDVKD.